This TCR beta chain was documented in a study of CD8+CD57+ T cells in acquired aplastic anemia. On the study more broadly: Sorted CD4+ and CD8+ cells yielded DNA averaging around 3 ug.

Germline-derived CDR1 and CDR2 are DFQATT and SNEGSKA (reference sequence). The CDR3 length is 14 residues. Study-wide points: The study identified almost 30 CD8+ CDR3 sequences shared by patients and controls. No significant patient-versus-control difference appeared in CD8+ Simpson's diversity.

CD8+CD57+ cell expansion, shown by flow cytometry, had occurred in the patients selected for sequencing. About this clonotype: Its cognate antigen is unknown. This may come from a read error, since a much larger clone is one base off.

Using genomic DNA as the template, TCR beta VDJ and CDR3 profiling was carried out. TCRdb re-derived calls from the reads in MiXCR, one entry per CDR3 protein. The data show under 350,000 distinct CDR3 sequences, with 45% to 65% seen just once and 1% to 1.5% held by the top ten. The source material was sorted CD4+, CD8+, or CD8+CD57+ T cells (not recorded which) from PBMCs. The chain links TRBV20-1 to TRBJ2-6; no clear D gene. The TCR originated in a human donor with aplastic anemia. CDR3: CSATAPGRYNEQLF. The CDR3 bases are TGCAGTGCTACCGCTCCTGGGCGGTACAACGAGCAGCTCTTC.